Included here is one T cell receptor beta chain sequence, with context. No antigen is known for it. Presence of unique molecular identifiers characterized the TCR beta cDNA libraries. T cells numbering about 0.85 to 10 million yielded cDNA molecules that totaled about 500,000. TCRdb re-derived calls from the PCR reads in MiXCR, one entry per CDR3 protein. The profile shows 150,000 to 200,000 distinct CDR3 sequences, 25% to 35% of them singletons. This sample stems from a study of post-analysis software for immune sequencing data. Study at large: Included courses were relapsing-remitting and secondary progressive multiple sclerosis; progressive-relapsing multiple sclerosis was also included. Study results and caveats: Multiple sclerosis patients had significantly lower normalized Chao1 diversity than controls. With TRBV5-6, TRBV5-1 and TRBV20-1 included, about five TRBV segments were more frequent in patients than in controls. With F measure, samples from one preparation batch clustered together strongly.

CDR3 length: 12 amino acids. The V end lost 3 bases, the J end lost 4 bases, and 6 bases lay between the germline ends. What was sequenced was blood. This TCR was recovered from a girl aged 10 to 17 with multiple sclerosis. The chain couples TRBV12-3 or TRBV12-4 to TRBJ1-2, with D unclear. CDR3 loop: CASSFASYGYTF. CDR3 nucleotides: TGTGCCAGCAGTTTTGCCAGCTATGGCTACACCTTC.